This is a list of T cell receptor beta chains from one sample in a study of blood T cells in healthy people across ages. TCRdb re-derived calls from the 5' RACE reads in MiXCR, one entry per CDR3 protein. The sample includes around 800,000 distinct CDR3 sequences, 62% of them seen just once. Sequencing used blood. The receptors were sampled from a man aged 25 to 45 in good health. CDR3s include the opening cysteine and the closing phenylalanine or tryptophan. D genes are given only for firm matches. Rows may omit the clone size; those that give it use once, few, many or a size class.

V: TRBV29-1
J: TRBJ2-5
size: few
D: .
CDR3: CSVETGETQYF
DNA: TGCAGCGTTGAAACGGGTGAGACCCAGTACTTC

V: TRBV4-3
J: TRBJ2-3
size: .
D: .
CDR3: CASSQDKGNTQYF
DNA: TGCGCCAGCAGCCAAGATAAGGGTAATACGCAGTATTTT

V: TRBV25-1
J: TRBJ2-7
size: .
D: .
CDR3: CASRDNYEQYF
DNA: TGTGCCAGCAGGGACAACTACGAGCAGTACTTC

V: TRBV5-1
J: TRBJ2-3
size: few
D: TRBD1
CDR3: CASNGQGIADTQYF
DNA: TGCGCCAGTAACGGACAGGGGATAGCAGATACGCAGTATTTT

V: TRBV7-2
J: TRBJ1-5
size: .
D: .
CDR3: CASSFHVFTGLNQPQHF
DNA: TGTGCCAGCAGCTTCCACGTTTTTACTGGACTCAATCAGCCCCAGCATTTT

V: TRBV20-1
J: TRBJ2-5
size: .
D: TRBD2
CDR3: CSARAWGLGYEQYF
DNA: TGCAGTGCTAGGGCCTGGGGACTAGGGTATGAGCAGTACTTC

V: TRBV20-1
J: TRBJ1-2
size: .
D: TRBD1
CDR3: CSATQGRGYTF
DNA: TGCAGTGCTACACAGGGGAGAGGCTACACCTTC

V: TRBV10-3
J: TRBJ2-1
size: .
D: TRBD2
CDR3: CAISQDLGRGDEQFF
DNA: TGTGCCATCAGCCAAGACCTTGGGCGGGGGGATGAGCAGTTCTTC

V: TRBV7-2
J: TRBJ2-6
size: few
D: .
CDR3: CASSFLAPGANVLTF
DNA: TGTGCCAGCAGCTTCTTAGCTCCTGGGGCCAACGTCCTGACTTTC

V: TRBV28
J: TRBJ2-1
size: .
D: .
CDR3: CASKSVLSGNEQFF
DNA: TGTGCCAGCAAAAGTGTTCTGTCGGGCAATGAGCAGTTCTTC

V: TRBV7-9
J: TRBJ2-3
size: few
D: .
CDR3: CASSSRLVSDTQYF
DNA: TGTGCCAGCAGCTCTCGACTAGTTTCAGATACGCAGTATTTT

V: TRBV20-1
J: TRBJ2-7
size: .
D: .
CDR3: CSAQTPYEQYF
DNA: TGCAGTGCTCAGACTCCCTACGAGCAGTACTTC

V: TRBV10-3
J: TRBJ2-1
size: .
D: .
CDR3: CAISRADEQFF
DNA: TGTGCCATCAGTCGGGCAGATGAGCAGTTCTTC

V: TRBV7-8
J: TRBJ2-1
size: .
D: TRBD2
CDR3: CASSLVRLAGGRRGSYNEQFF
DNA: TGTGCCAGCAGCTTAGTAAGGCTAGCGGGAGGGAGGAGGGGGTCCTACAATGAGCAGTTCTTC

V: TRBV20-1
J: TRBJ2-7
size: few
D: .
CDR3: CSAPRDTDYEQYF
DNA: TGCAGTGCTCCCCGGGACACCGACTACGAGCAGTACTTC

V: TRBV9
J: TRBJ2-7
size: .
D: .
CDR3: CASSDRDTGTNEQYF
DNA: TGTGCCAGCAGCGATAGAGATACCGGGACAAATGAGCAGTACTTC

V: TRBV7-9
J: TRBJ1-4
size: .
D: .
CDR3: CASSLERRYLEEKLFF
DNA: TGTGCCAGCAGCTTAGAAAGAAGGTACCTAGAGGAAAAACTGTTTTTT

V: TRBV4-3
J: TRBJ2-3
size: .
D: TRBD2
CDR3: CASSQHTATSGGTDTQYF
DNA: TGCGCCAGCAGCCAACATACGGCGACTAGCGGGGGAACAGATACGCAGTATTTT

V: TRBV9
J: TRBJ2-7
size: many
D: .
CDR3: CASSVDSSYEQYF
DNA: TGTGCCAGCAGCGTGGATAGCTCCTACGAGCAGTACTTC

V: TRBV4-3
J: TRBJ2-7
size: .
D: .
CDR3: CASSQSVAARRGEQYF
DNA: TGCGCCAGCAGCCAATCGGTAGCGGCAAGAAGAGGCGAGCAGTACTTC

V: TRBV4-2
J: TRBJ2-1
size: once
D: TRBD1
CDR3: CASSHLGTADQRGNEQFF
DNA: TGTGCCAGCAGCCACCTCGGGACAGCAGACCAGAGGGGGAATGAGCAGTTCTTC

V: TRBV6-1
J: TRBJ2-1
size: .
D: TRBD2
CDR3: CASSQGLAGPSIDEQFF
DNA: TGTGCCAGCAGTCAGGGACTAGCGGGGCCCTCCATCGATGAGCAGTTCTTC

V: TRBV20-1
J: TRBJ2-5
size: many
D: TRBD2
CDR3: CSAPGSGGLETQYF
DNA: TGCAGTGCTCCGGGGAGCGGGGGGTTAGAGACCCAGTACTTC

V: TRBV6-2/TRBV6-3
J: TRBJ2-3
size: .
D: .
CDR3: CASRRVSADTQYF
DNA: TGTGCCAGCAGAAGGGTAAGCGCAGATACGCAGTATTTT

V: TRBV12-3/TRBV12-4
J: TRBJ2-5
size: .
D: TRBD1
CDR3: CASRNTGGTETQYF
DNA: TGTGCCAGCAGAAATACAGGGGGCACGGAGACCCAGTACTTC

V: TRBV4-2
J: TRBJ2-1
size: few
D: TRBD1
CDR3: CASSPGTGVGEQFF
DNA: TGTGCCAGCAGCCCCGGGACAGGGGTAGGTGAGCAGTTCTTC

V: TRBV4-2
J: TRBJ2-7
size: few
D: .
CDR3: CASSHTSGLDSYEQYF
DNA: TGTGCCAGCAGCCACACTTCGGGACTCGACTCCTACGAGCAGTACTTC

V: TRBV16
J: TRBJ1-2
size: few
D: .
CDR3: CASSQEISLPRSNYGYTF
DNA: TGTGCCAGCAGCCAAGAGATCAGCCTCCCAAGATCTAACTATGGCTACACCTTC

V: TRBV12-3/TRBV12-4
J: TRBJ1-5
size: .
D: .
CDR3: CASGGGQGFGNQPQHF
DNA: TGTGCCAGCGGGGGAGGCCAGGGGTTTGGCAATCAGCCCCAGCATTTT

V: TRBV6-5
J: TRBJ1-1
size: few
D: .
CDR3: CASSYVKTEAFF
DNA: TGTGCCAGCAGTTACGTGAAAACTGAAGCTTTCTTT

V: TRBV4-3
J: TRBJ2-5
size: many
D: .
CDR3: CASSHESTGFQTQYF
DNA: TGCGCCAGCAGCCACGAATCTACCGGCTTTCAGACCCAGTACTTC

V: TRBV6-4
J: TRBJ2-3
size: .
D: .
CDR3: CASSEVQGGTDTQYF
DNA: TGTGCCAGCAGTGAAGTACAGGGAGGCACAGATACGCAGTATTTT

V: TRBV11-2
J: TRBJ1-4
size: .
D: .
CDR3: CASSLTRSTNEKLFF
DNA: TGTGCCAGCAGCTTAACACGGTCAACTAATGAAAAACTGTTTTTT

V: TRBV15
J: TRBJ2-7
size: once
D: .
CDR3: CATSRDRISFYEQYF
DNA: TGTGCCACCAGCAGAGATCGTATCAGCTTCTACGAGCAGTACTTC

V: TRBV7-9
J: TRBJ2-3
size: .
D: TRBD1
CDR3: CASSLTQGVVVTDTQYF
DNA: TGTGCCAGCAGCTTGACACAGGGGGTAGTGGTCACAGATACGCAGTATTTT

V: TRBV5-1
J: TRBJ2-5
size: .
D: TRBD2
CDR3: CASSLIAGQRETQYF
DNA: TGCGCCAGCAGCTTGATAGCGGGTCAGAGGGAGACCCAGTACTTC

V: TRBV12-3/TRBV12-4
J: TRBJ2-5
size: .
D: TRBD1
CDR3: CASSPLGQGGETQYF
DNA: TGTGCCAGCAGTCCCCTCGGACAGGGCGGGGAGACCCAGTACTTC

V: TRBV4-3
J: TRBJ2-7
size: .
D: .
CDR3: CASSRGTGYEQYF
DNA: TGTGCCAGCAGCCGCGGGACTGGCTACGAGCAGTACTTC

V: TRBV7-8
J: TRBJ2-1
size: .
D: TRBD1
CDR3: CASSPTRAGTGEQFF
DNA: TGTGCCAGCAGCCCAACCCGGGCAGGGACAGGTGAGCAGTTCTTC

V: TRBV6-5
J: TRBJ2-7
size: .
D: TRBD1
CDR3: CASSNLRTGVDEQYF
DNA: TGTGCCAGCAGCAACCTTCGGACAGGGGTCGACGAGCAGTACTTC

V: TRBV4-3
J: TRBJ2-2
size: .
D: .
CDR3: CASSQLDTGELLF
DNA: TGCGCCAGCAGCCAACTCGACACCGGGGAGCTGCTTTTT

V: TRBV6-5
J: TRBJ2-2
size: .
D: .
CDR3: CASSSTGRELFF
DNA: TGTGCCAGCAGTTCCACAGGGCGGGAGCTGTTTTTT

V: TRBV25-1
J: TRBJ2-7
size: .
D: TRBD1
CDR3: CASSGSGQGSYEQYF
DNA: TGTGCCAGCAGTGGGAGCGGACAGGGCTCCTACGAGCAGTACTTC

V: TRBV29-1
J: TRBJ1-2
size: few
D: .
CDR3: CRGDGSYGYTF
DNA: TGCAGGGGGGACGGCTCCTATGGCTACACCTTC

V: TRBV12-3/TRBV12-4
J: TRBJ1-2
size: many
D: .
CDR3: CASSLFGTQQLGGYTF
DNA: TGTGCCAGCAGTTTATTCGGGACACAACAGTTGGGTGGCTACACCTTC

V: TRBV10-3
J: TRBJ2-1
size: .
D: .
CDR3: CAISELNEQFF
DNA: TGTGCCATCAGTGAGTTGAATGAGCAGTTCTTC

V: TRBV27
J: TRBJ2-3
size: few
D: .
CDR3: CASSQAGAITDTQYF
DNA: TGTGCCAGCAGTCAAGCGGGTGCGATCACAGATACGCAGTATTTT

V: TRBV11-2
J: TRBJ2-7
size: .
D: .
CDR3: CASGPWDYEQYF
DNA: TGTGCCAGCGGCCCGTGGGACTACGAGCAGTACTTC

V: TRBV2
J: TRBJ1-5
size: once
D: TRBD1
CDR3: CASRGGTGGQPQHF
DNA: TGTGCCAGCCGGGGCGGGACAGGGGGTCAGCCCCAGCATTTT